This TCR beta chain was observed in a study of blood T cell repertoires in COVID-19. The overall study: The United States, Italy and Spain supplied acute and convalescent COVID-19 samples. Sample material is recorded as cDNA or gDNA derived from T cells, B-cell-depleted T cells, or PBMCs.

The CDR3 covers 18 residues. The germline V gene encodes CDR1 SGDLS and CDR2 YYNGEE. Trimming pared 0 bases from V and 8 bases from J, leaving 24 bases between. Some clones are missing from TCRdb's copy, which holds only in-frame ones; the method was immunoSEQ multiplex PCR. Of roughly 80,000 clones listed, around 88% are singletons. The table lists this clone with a count of one. The V and J genes are TRBV9 and TRBJ2-1, with D possibly being TRBD2 (7 bases). This TCR came from a woman of 80 years or more with acute or convalescent COVID-19. Sequencing input: peripheral blood. CDR3 in DNA: TGTGCCAGCAGCGTAGATATATTTGGGGGGGCCACTAGGGATGAGCAGTTCTTC. It translates to CASSVDIFGGATRDEQFF.